The 23 T cell receptor beta chains below were found in one sample sequenced in a study of CD8+ T cells in alopecia areata. Following extraction, RNA underwent reverse transcription to cDNA, which served as the sequencing template. Assay used: immunoSEQ multiplex PCR; TCRdb lists only in-frame clones, some missing. This sample carries 100,000 to 150,000 clones, around 48% of them seen once, and the ten largest clones take approximately 10%. Sequences were obtained from NKG2D-low CD8+ T cells sorted from blood. These receptors were collected from a human donor with alopecia areata.

This clone occurred a few times. This sequence joins TRBV29-1 and TRBJ1-1; unclear D gene. Germline-derived CDR1 and CDR2 are SQVTM and ANQGSEA. The length of the CDR3 is 11 residues. V lost 5 bases to trimming and J lost 9 bases, with 13 bases between them. The CDR3 here is CSVPWVGQAFF. The CDR3, as DNA: TGCAGCGTTCCCTGGGTTGGCCAAGCTTTCTTT.

The chain employs TRBV25-1 and TRBJ1-2; D remains unclear. The V and J ends lost 7 bases and 6 bases respectively, with 12 bases between them. Germline-derived CDR1 and CDR2 are MGHDK and SYGVNS. CDR3 size: 12 residues. CDR3 coding DNA: TGTGCCAGCACGGAGGCTGACAATGGCTACACCTTC. It yields the protein CASTEADNGYTF.

The V gene is TRBV30, the J gene TRBJ2-5; D gene uncertain. The V and J ends lost 3 bases and 5 bases respectively, with 10 bases between them. Germline assignment: CDR1 GTSNPN and CDR2 SVGIG (reference sequence). The CDR3 is made up of 12 amino acids. CDR3 region: CAWRTLGETQYF. The CDR3 bases are TGTGCCTGGAGGACCCTCGGGGAGACCCAGTACTTC.

In DNA form, the CDR3 reads TGTGCCAGCAGCCCCCCCGGGGCCGCAAACCACCCTGGCAATGAGCAGTTCTTC. Translated, it gives CASSPPGAANHPGNEQFF. The chain has TRBV25-1 and TRBJ2-1; D is perhaps TRBD1 or TRBD2 (5 bases each). Germline CDR1 is MGHDK and CDR2 is SYGVNS. Trimming removed 6 bases at V and 6 bases at J, with 27 bases between. The CDR3 is made up of 18 amino acids.

J is TRBJ1-4 and V is TRBV25-1; perhaps TRBD1 as D (5 bases). Trimming left V 1 base short and J 7 bases short, with 10 bases between. CDR1 and CDR2 (germline): MGHDK, SYGVNS. The CDR3 runs 14 residues. DNA of the CDR3: TGTGCCAGCAGTGAATCGGGACGAAGTGAAAAACTGTTTTTT. Translation gives CASSESGRSEKLFF.

This chain connects TRBV9 to TRBJ1-2, with 8 bases identical to TRBD1. CDR1 and CDR2 (germline): SGDLS, YYNGEE. V trimming: 3 bases; J trimming: 6 bases; junction bases outside the gene matches: 7. This CDR3 region has 14 residues. In DNA, the CDR3 is TGTGCCAGCAGCGAGACAGGGGAGGATGATGGCTACACCTTC. Amino acids: CASSETGEDDGYTF.

DNA for the CDR3: TGTGCCAGCAGTTATGGGGTCTCCGTATCCACCGGGGAGCTGTTTTTT. Translation gives CASSYGVSVSTGELFF. The rearrangement joins TRBV6-5 to TRBJ2-2; D gene ambiguous. Between the trimmed V and J ends, which lost 3 bases and 4 bases, there was a span of 15 bases. CDR1 and CDR2 from the germline V gene are MNHEY and SVGAGI. The CDR3 consists of 16 residues.

V usage is TRBV4-2 and J usage is TRBJ1-6; TRBD1 matches at 9 bases. CDR1 and CDR2 from the germline V gene are LGHNA and YNFKEQ. With 3 bases clipped from V and 9 bases from J, the junction kept 6 bases outside the gene matches. The CDR3 has 15 amino acids. The CDR3 reads CASSQGDREASPLHF. The CDR3 nucleotides are TGTGCCAGCAGCCAGGGGGACAGGGAGGCTTCACCCCTCCACTTT.

The chain links TRBV20-1 to TRBJ2-7; D possibly corresponds to TRBD2 (5 bases). Germline assignment: CDR1 DFQATT and CDR2 SNEGSKA (reference sequence). Trimming stripped 1 base from V and 6 bases from J, with 7 bases between. There are 11 residues in the CDR3. This chain's CDR3 is CSARGEPEQYF. The CDR3 DNA is TGCAGTGCTAGAGGGGAGCCCGAGCAGTACTTC.

This clone showed up just a few times. V usage is TRBV5-6 and J usage is TRBJ1-2; TRBD1 matches 8 bases. Germline assignment: CDR1 SGHDT and CDR2 YYEEEE. The CDR3 totals 14 residues. Trimming at V came to 3 bases and at J to 7 bases, leaving 8 bases not matched to a gene. This CDR3 is CASSYGQGPAGYTF. DNA of the CDR3: TGTGCCAGCAGCTATGGACAGGGTCCGGCTGGCTACACCTTC.

The V gene is TRBV7-9, the J gene TRBJ2-7; D not certain. V gave up 8 bases and J gave up 0 bases, with 8 bases separating them. This CDR3 has 12 amino acids. The germline CDR1 and CDR2 sequences are SEHNR and FQNEAQ (reference sequence). The CDR3 region has the DNA TGTGCCAGCCTAGACAACTCCTACGAGCAGTACTTC. Encoded protein: CASLDNSYEQYF.

This clone was detected a few times. J is TRBJ2-5 and V is TRBV29-1; tentative D call: TRBD1 (6 bases). The V gene's germline CDR1 is SQVTM and CDR2 ANQGSEA. The CDR3 contains 11 residues. V was cut by 0 bases and J by 11 bases, with 10 bases left in between. The CDR3: CSVEDTGWQYF. Here the CDR3 DNA reads TGCAGCGTTGAAGATACAGGGTGGCAGTACTTC.

The chain is built from TRBV28 and TRBJ2-7, with unresolved D. The germline V gene has CDR1 MDHEN and CDR2 SYDVKM. The germline V and J ends were trimmed by 3 bases and 4 bases, with 4 bases remaining between them. The CDR3 has 11 amino acids. The CDR3 is CASSFKYEQYF. DNA of the CDR3: TGTGCCAGCAGTTTTAAGTACGAGCAGTACTTC.

This chain joins TRBV23-1 and TRBJ2-7; 11 positions agree with TRBD2. TRBV23-1 is an ORF, with its function uncertain. V lost 4 bases and J lost 5; bases outside the gene matches: 10. This CDR3 region has 16 residues. CDR3 sequence: CASSPPTRLAGHEQYF. The DNA for the CDR3 is TGCGCCAGCAGTCCACCCACGAGACTAGCGGGGCACGAGCAGTACTTC.

V usage is TRBV29-1 and J usage is TRBJ2-1; TRBD2 agrees at 10 bases. After removal of 4 bases from V and 4 bases from J, the junction contained 10 bases not matched to a gene. The CDR3 extends over 16 amino acids. Germline CDR1 reads SQVTM; CDR2 reads ANQGSEA. CDR3: CSVGGELAGEYNEQFF. In DNA form, the CDR3 reads TGCAGCGTTGGAGGGGAGCTAGCGGGAGAATACAATGAGCAGTTCTTC.

This clone was found a few times. The chain links TRBV4-1 to TRBJ2-1; perhaps TRBD2 as D (5 bases). CDR3 length: 12 amino acids. CDR1 and CDR2 from the germline V gene are MGHRA and YSYEKL. V was shortened by 0 bases and J by 12 bases, with 9 bases between the two germline ends. The CDR3 here is CASSQDGIGQFF. In nucleotides, the CDR3 is TGCGCCAGCAGCCAAGACGGGATCGGGCAGTTCTTC.

The V and J genes are TRBV27 and TRBJ2-7; D is unresolved. This CDR3 contains 11 residues. V gave up 6 bases and J gave up 6 bases, with 9 bases separating them. In germline, CDR1 is MNHEY, CDR2 SMNVEV (reference sequence). This CDR3 reads CASRASVEQYF. CDR3 bases: TGTGCCAGCAGGGCCTCGGTCGAGCAGTACTTC.

J is TRBJ2-1 and V is TRBV29-1, with a weak D call TRBD1 (6 bases). This CDR3 is built from 10 residues. With 3 bases removed from V and 15 bases from J, the gap between germline ends came to 12 bases. Per the germline V gene, CDR1 is SQVTM and CDR2 is ANQGSEA. The CDR3 DNA sequence: TGCAGCGTTGAGGCAGGGGAGACGTTCTTC. This encodes CSVEAGETFF.

The V call is TRBV15, the J call TRBJ1-1, with unresolved D. The V end lost 8 bases, the J end lost 2 bases, and 9 bases lay between the germline ends. The CDR3 runs to 12 residues. Germline CDR1 is LNHNV and CDR2 is YYDKDF (reference sequence). CDR3 loop: CATLGSNTEAFF. Written as DNA, the CDR3 is TGTGCCACCTTGGGCAGCAACACTGAAGCTTTCTTT.

V and J are TRBV7-9 and TRBJ1-1, with D possibly being TRBD1 (6 bases). The CDR3 runs to 19 residues. The germline CDR1 and CDR2 sequences are SEHNR and FQNEAQ (reference sequence). V was clipped by 5 bases and J by 0 bases, with 25 bases between them. CDR3 sequence (DNA): TGTGCCAGCAGCCAGAGTAAGTGGACAGCAGGAGCTATGAACACTGAAGCTTTCTTT. Its protein product is CASSQSKWTAGAMNTEAFF.

This chain joins TRBV19 and TRBJ2-1; no firm D call. From germline, CDR1 is LNHDA and CDR2 SQIVND (reference sequence). Trimming stripped 1 base from V and 7 bases from J, with 5 bases between. The CDR3 consists of 12 residues. DNA of the CDR3: TGTGCCAGTAGTATAGTTGGGAATGAGCAGTTCTTC. This gives the protein CASSIVGNEQFF. The variable domain in full, with the rest retrieved from reference TRBV19 and TRBJ2-1, is DGGITQSPKYLFRKEGQNVTLSCEQNLNHDAMYWYRQDPGQGLRLIYYSQIVNDFQKGDIAEGYSVSREKKESFPLTVTSAQKNPTAFYLCASSIVGNEQFFGPGTRLTVL.

This clone was picked up a small number of times. The V and J genes are TRBV29-1 and TRBJ2-2; 8 positions match TRBD2. The CDR3 extends over 16 amino acids. CDR1 SQVTM and CDR2 ANQGSEA come from the germline V gene. Losses at the gene ends were 3 bases for V and 3 bases for J; bases not matched to a gene: 9. The CDR3 DNA sequence: TGCAGCGTTGAGACGGGAGGGCCTGGGTACACCGGGGAGCTGTTTTTT. Translating it yields CSVETGGPGYTGELFF.

The rearrangement uses TRBV29-1 and TRBJ1-2; D might be TRBD1 (6 bases). Trimming removed 2 bases at V and 5 bases at J, with 6 bases between. CDR3 length: 11 amino acids. Per germline, CDR1 SQVTM and CDR2 ANQGSEA. CDR3 sequence (DNA): TGCAGCGTTGAACAGGGGTATGGCTACACCTTC. Its protein product is CSVEQGYGYTF.